The 23 T cell receptor beta chains listed next were all sequenced from one sample in a study of blood T cell repertoires in COVID-19. Here immunoSEQ multiplex PCR was the method, and the copy in TCRdb shows in-frame clones only, minus some. The sample lists more than 80,000 clones; about 80% were seen once. Input material: peripheral blood. The source of these receptors is a human donor in a cohort sampled during active COVID-19.

The chain employs TRBV2 and TRBJ1-1, with unresolved D. The CDR3 length is 12 residues. Germline assignment: CDR1 SNHLY and CDR2 FYNNEI. V shed 5 bases and J shed 3 bases, with 7 bases lying between them. As DNA, the CDR3 is TGTGCCAGCAGTAAACTACACACTGAAGCTTTCTTT. Its protein is CASSKLHTEAFF.

The rearrangement uses TRBV12-3 or TRBV12-4 and TRBJ2-7, with unresolved D. V was cut by 3 bases and J by 3 bases, with 9 bases left in between. CDR3 size: 13 residues. Here the CDR3 DNA reads TGTGCCAGCAGTTTTGAGGCTGTCTACGAGCAGTACTTC. Amino acids: CASSFEAVYEQYF.

The CDR3 region is CASSPPRGGVSVSPLHF. The CDR3 bases are TGTGCCAGCAGTCCCCCCCGCGGGGGGGTTTCAGTATCACCCCTCCACTTT. The V and J genes are TRBV28 and TRBJ1-6; TRBD1 might be the D (5 bases). Germline CDR1 reads MDHEN; CDR2 reads SYDVKM. The CDR3 has 17 amino acids. Trimming pared 5 bases from V and 10 bases from J, leaving 24 bases between.

The chain uses TRBV6-2 or TRBV6-3 and TRBJ1-5; the match to TRBD1 covers 8 bases. Unmatched junction bases numbered 11, after V lost 5 bases and J lost 2 bases. From germline, CDR1 is MNHEY and CDR2 SVGEGT. The CDR3 loop spans 17 amino acids. CDR3 in DNA: TGTGCCAGCAGTGCCCCTTCGGACAGGGTCGGCAATCAGCCCCAGCATTTT. Translating it yields CASSAPSDRVGNQPQHF.

This clone was seen a few times. The gene calls are TRBV30 and TRBJ1-1, with a possible D match to TRBD1 (6 bases). CDR1 GTSNPN and CDR2 SVGIG come from the germline V gene (reference sequence). V dropped 3 bases and J dropped 8 bases, with 7 bases sitting between them. CDR3 length: 10 amino acids. Written as DNA, the CDR3 is TGTGCCTGGAGAGGGACAGAAGCTTTCTTT. This translates into CAWRGTEAFF.

The chain employs TRBV27 and TRBJ2-7; 7 bases fit TRBD1. This CDR3 contains 17 residues. V lost 5 bases, J lost 2 bases, and 15 bases stayed unmatched. Germline V gene sequence: CDR1 MNHEY, CDR2 SMNVEV (reference sequence). CDR3 loop: CASSDTGTASKAYEQYF. The CDR3 DNA reads as TGTGCCAGCAGTGATACCGGGACAGCTAGTAAAGCCTACGAGCAGTACTTC.

The V gene is TRBV7-8, the J gene TRBJ2-2, with 11 bases aligning to TRBD1. Unmatched junction bases numbered 12, after V lost 0 bases and J lost 6 bases. Germline CDR1 and CDR2: SGHVS and FQNEAQ. The CDR3 has 19 amino acids. For the CDR3, the DNA is TGTGCCAGCAGCTTAGCGATATCCGGGACAGGGGGACGGTCCGGGGAGCTGTTTTTT. This translates into CASSLAISGTGGRSGELFF.

Written as DNA, the CDR3 is TGTGCCAGTAACCCGACTAGTGGGAGACAGTTCTTC. Amino acids: CASNPTSGRQFF. The chain has TRBV19 and TRBJ2-1; D is perhaps TRBD2 (6 bases). Trimming left V 7 bases short and J 13 bases short, with 17 bases between. Germline CDR1 is LNHDA and CDR2 is SQIVND (reference sequence). This CDR3 is built from 12 residues.

The rearrangement uses TRBV10-1 and TRBJ2-1; maybe TRBD2 (6 bases). The CDR3 is made up of 14 amino acids. The germline V gene encodes CDR1 WNHNN and CDR2 SYGVQD (reference sequence). With 8 bases removed from V and 7 bases from J, the gap between germline ends came to 18 bases. The DNA for the CDR3 is TGCGCCAGCCAACCCAGGCGGGACTCTAATGAGCAGTTCTTC. This gives the protein CASQPRRDSNEQFF.

The chain has TRBV11-2 and TRBJ2-7, with TRBD1 matching over 7 bases. The CDR3 spans 12 residues. Germline assignment: CDR1 SGHAT and CDR2 FQNNGV. The ends lost 5 bases at V and 4 bases at J; junction bases unmatched: 2. For the CDR3, the DNA is TGTGCCAGCAGCCCGGACAGGTACGAGCAGTACTTC. This gives the protein CASSPDRYEQYF.

This clone was detected a few times. This chain's CDR3 is CASSLRGIRETQYF. The DNA of the CDR3 is TGTGCCAGCAGCTTAAGGGGGATCCGAGAGACCCAGTACTTC. The rearrangement uses TRBV13 and TRBJ2-5, with a weak D call TRBD1 (6 bases). Germline V gene sequence: CDR1 PRHDT, CDR2 FYEKMQ (reference sequence). The CDR3 is 14 residues long. V lost 2 bases, J lost 4 bases, and 11 bases lay in between.

The chain carries TRBV5-4 and TRBJ1-1; D is perhaps TRBD1 (6 bases). CDR1 is SGHNT, CDR2 YYREEE, per germline (reference sequence). V lost 2 bases and J 1 base, leaving 12 bases between the germline ends. CDR3 size: 15 residues. In DNA form, the CDR3 reads TGTGCCAGCAGCTTTGGTCCACAGGGGAACACTGAAGCTTTCTTT. Translated, it gives CASSFGPQGNTEAFF.

The chain uses TRBV11-2 and TRBJ2-3; 7 nucleotides line up with TRBD1. Germline CDR1 and CDR2: SGHAT and FQNNGV. The CDR3 loop spans 16 amino acids. Losses at the gene ends were 5 bases for V and 2 bases for J; bases not matched to a gene: 10. The CDR3, as DNA: TGTGCCAGCAGCCCAAGGGGACAGTCGAACACAGATACGCAGTATTTT. It encodes CASSPRGQSNTDTQYF.

The rearrangement links TRBV5-8 to TRBJ2-3; 8 bases fit TRBD1. J gave up 2 bases and V 4 bases, and 12 bases lay outside the gene matches. The CDR3 contains 17 residues. Germline CDR1 SGHTS, CDR2 YDEGEE. The CDR3 nucleotides are TGTGCCAGCAGCCCGACGACAGGGGCCAAACCCACAGATACGCAGTATTTT. As protein: CASSPTTGAKPTDTQYF.

The rearrangement joins TRBV5-1 to TRBJ1-1; D remains unclear. Germline CDR1 reads SGHRS; CDR2 reads YFSETQ. CDR3 length equals 14 residues. The ends were cut back, 1 base at V and 2 bases at J, with 9 bases in the middle. CDR3 bases: TGCGCCAGCAGCTTGACGGGAACCAACACTGAAGCTTTCTTT. This codes for CASSLTGTNTEAFF.

The chain uses TRBV5-1 and TRBJ2-3; 12 positions agree with TRBD2. This CDR3 has 16 residues. Germline loops: CDR1 SGHRS, CDR2 YFSETQ. V dropped 3 bases and J dropped 6; count of bases not matched to a gene: 8. DNA of the CDR3: TGCGCCAGCAGCTCCGGACTAGCGGGGACGGGGGATACGCAGTATTTT. Translating it yields CASSSGLAGTGDTQYF. The full variable domain, rest sourced from reference TRBV5-1 and TRBJ2-3, is KAGVTQTPRYLIKTRGQQVTLSCSPISGHRSVSWYQQTPGQGLQFLFEYFSETQRNKGNFPGRFSGRQFSNSRSEMNVSTLELGDSALYLCASSSGLAGTGDTQYFGPGTRLTVL.

The CDR3 protein is CASSQSRGLTNEKLFF. The CDR3 nucleotides read TGTGCCAGCAGTCAAAGCAGGGGTCTCACTAATGAAAAACTGTTTTTT. The rearrangement joins TRBV7-9 to TRBJ1-4, with a tentative D call TRBD1 (6 bases). V was pared by 6 bases and J by 2 bases, with 16 bases between. Germline V gene sequence: CDR1 SEHNR, CDR2 FQNEAQ (reference sequence). The CDR3 consists of 16 residues.

The gene calls are TRBV4-1 and TRBJ2-1; 8 positions agree with TRBD2. Trimming removed 1 base from V and 0 bases from J; junction bases left unmatched: 8. The CDR3 is made up of 18 amino acids. The germline V gene encodes CDR1 MGHRA and CDR2 YSYEKL. The DNA of the CDR3 is TGCGCCAGCAGCCAAGGTTACAGCGGGGGCAGCTCCTACAATGAGCAGTTCTTC. Translating gives CASSQGYSGGSSYNEQFF.

The chain employs TRBV10-2 and TRBJ2-5; TRBD2 matches 12 bases. The CDR3 contains 13 residues. J lost 5 bases, V lost 6 bases, and 1 base had no gene match. Germline loops: CDR1 WSHSY, CDR2 SAAADI. In DNA form, the CDR3 reads TGCGCCAGCAGACTAGCGGGGGGTGAGACCCAGTACTTC. Translated: CASRLAGGETQYF.

CDR3: CASSQRADGELFF. The CDR3 region has the DNA TGTGCCAGCAGCCAAAGAGCGGACGGGGAGCTGTTTTTT. The chain couples TRBV3-1 (or the pseudogene TRBV3-2) to TRBJ2-2; D might be TRBD2 (5 bases). CDR1 is LGHDT, CDR2 YNNKEL, per germline (reference sequence). V was pared by 2 bases and J by 7 bases, with 8 bases between. The CDR3 spans 13 residues.

The chain joins TRBV28 to TRBJ1-5; 8 positions agree with TRBD1. There are 16 residues in the CDR3. V dropped 5 bases and J dropped 2; count of bases not matched to a gene: 8. Germline CDR1 and CDR2: MDHEN and SYDVKM. CDR3 in amino acids: CASSLPPGQGNQPQHF. CDR3 in DNA: TGTGCCAGCAGTCTCCCCCCGGGACAGGGCAATCAGCCCCAGCATTTT.

V is TRBV29-1 and J is TRBJ2-7, with D perhaps matching TRBD1 (6 bases). Trimming pared 5 bases from V and 4 bases from J, leaving 12 bases between. Germline CDR1 reads SQVTM; CDR2 reads ANQGSEA. The CDR3 has 12 residues. The CDR3 DNA is TGCAGCGTTCAGGGACAAGGTTACGAGCAGTACTTC. Translating it yields CSVQGQGYEQYF.

This clone was found a few times. The chain carries TRBV3-1 (or the pseudogene TRBV3-2) and TRBJ1-1; D not certain. V was cut by 1 base and J by 1 base, with 7 bases left in between. Germline V CDR1 and CDR2: LGHDT, YNNKEL (reference sequence). The CDR3 consists of 14 residues. The CDR3 nucleotides read TGTGCCAGCAGCCAAGGAGGAAGGAACACTGAAGCTTTCTTT. As protein: CASSQGGRNTEAFF.